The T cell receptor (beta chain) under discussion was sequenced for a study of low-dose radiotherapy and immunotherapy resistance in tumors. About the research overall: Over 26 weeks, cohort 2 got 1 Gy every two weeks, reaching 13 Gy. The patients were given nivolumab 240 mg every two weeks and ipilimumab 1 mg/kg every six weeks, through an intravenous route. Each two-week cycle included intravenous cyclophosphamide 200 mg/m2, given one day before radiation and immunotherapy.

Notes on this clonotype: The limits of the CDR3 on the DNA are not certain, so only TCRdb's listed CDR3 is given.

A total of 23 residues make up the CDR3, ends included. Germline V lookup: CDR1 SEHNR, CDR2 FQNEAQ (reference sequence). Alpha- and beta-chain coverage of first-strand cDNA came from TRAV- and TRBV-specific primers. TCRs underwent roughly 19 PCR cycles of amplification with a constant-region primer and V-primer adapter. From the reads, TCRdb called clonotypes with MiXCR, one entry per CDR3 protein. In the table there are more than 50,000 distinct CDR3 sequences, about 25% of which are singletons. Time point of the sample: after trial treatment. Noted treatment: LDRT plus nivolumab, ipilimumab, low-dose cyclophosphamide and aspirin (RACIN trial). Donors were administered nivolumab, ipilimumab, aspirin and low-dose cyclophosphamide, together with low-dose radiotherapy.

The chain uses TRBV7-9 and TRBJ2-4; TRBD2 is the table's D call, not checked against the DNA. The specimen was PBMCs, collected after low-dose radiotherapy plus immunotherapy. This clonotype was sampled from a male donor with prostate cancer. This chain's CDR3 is CASSFYICSARVPLAGGLGIQYF.